This T cell receptor beta chain was retrieved from a study of blood T cell repertoires in COVID-19. As for the study in general: COVID-19 samples collected from the United States, Italy and Spain covered acute and convalescent phases.

The CDR3 is 13 amino acids. Germline V gives CDR1 LNHDA, CDR2 SQIVND (reference sequence). The trim removed 5 bases at V and 4 bases at J, leaving 4 bases unmatched. As handled by the study authors: Quantification of nucleated cells was approximated via reference gene primer amplification. Method: immunoSEQ multiplex PCR; TCRdb's copy keeps in-frame clones and lacks some. V, J and clone size reflect that table, while D and trimming were determined from the DNA. The sample has 240,000 or so clones, approximately 90% seen once. The chain combines TRBV19 with TRBJ1-1; TRBD1 aligns across 7 bases. Sequencing used PBMCs or T cells enriched from blood (not recorded which). The origin of this receptor is a man aged 35 to 55 who had recovered from COVID-19. The CDR3 sequence is CASSDRDRTEAFF. CDR3 coding DNA: TGTGCCAGTAGTGACAGGGATCGCACTGAAGCTTTCTTT.